The 30 T cell receptor beta chains given below trace back to one sample, sequenced in a study of blood T cells in healthy people across ages. A sample-barcoded 5' primer and a J-beta primer mix were used in a second PCR of about 7 to 12 cycles. One entry per CDR3 protein results from TCRdb running MiXCR on the 5' RACE reads. This table has about 780,000 distinct CDR3 sequences, around 25% appearing once. This sample was shared with a second study, whose subject was T cells of mothers and their children.

The specimen sequenced was blood. All receptors derive from a boy aged 5-17 years in good health.

This clonotype was found a few times. V gene TRBV25-1 combines with J gene TRBJ1-6; D might be TRBD1 (5 bases). The CDR3 spans 14 residues. Germline V gene sequence: CDR1 MGHDK, CDR2 SYGVNS. Trimming removed 3 bases from V and 10 bases from J, with 13 bases in between. The CDR3 is CASSDGHGNSPLHF. The CDR3 nucleotides read TGTGCCAGCAGTGACGGACACGGCAACTCACCCCTCCACTTT.

The genes are TRBV5-1 and TRBJ2-3; 8 positions match TRBD2. J was trimmed by 4 bases and V by 3 bases; bases with no gene match: 7. CDR3 length equals 15 residues. Germline CDR1 reads SGHRS; CDR2 reads YFSETQ. For the CDR3, the DNA is TGCGCCAGCAGCTCCATAGCGGGGTTGGCAGATACGCAGTATTTT. Amino acids: CASSSIAGLADTQYF.

The chain employs TRBV5-1 and TRBJ2-1, with 15 nucleotides matching TRBD2. V lost 4 bases and J lost 6; bases outside the gene matches: 5. This CDR3 spans 16 amino acids. Germline values: CDR1 SGHRS, CDR2 YFSETQ. In nucleotides, the CDR3 is TGCGCCAGCAGCACTATGGGACTAGCGGGAGGCAATGAGCAGTTCTTC. It specifies CASSTMGLAGGNEQFF. The full variable domain, rest sourced from reference TRBV5-1 and TRBJ2-1, is KAGVTQTPRYLIKTRGQQVTLSCSPISGHRSVSWYQQTPGQGLQFLFEYFSETQRNKGNFPGRFSGRQFSNSRSEMNVSTLELGDSALYLCASSTMGLAGGNEQFFGPGTRLTVL.

The chain joins TRBV9 to TRBJ2-6; no clear D gene. Trimming cost V 6 bases and J 0 bases, with 7 bases left between them. The CDR3 is 14 residues long. Germline CDR1 reads SGDLS; CDR2 reads YYNGEE. CDR3 DNA: TGTGCCAGCACCGGACGCTCTGGGGCCAACGTCCTGACTTTC. This translates into CASTGRSGANVLTF.

This clonotype was observed a handful of times. The CDR3 bases are TGTGCCTTTTCAACGCGAAACAGGGCTACTTACCCGTCCTCCTACGAGCAGTACTTC. It specifies CAFSTRNRATYPSSYEQYF. The rearrangement links TRBV25-1 to TRBJ2-7, with D possibly TRBD1 on 6 matching bases. CDR3 length: 19 residues. Germline CDR1 reads MGHDK; CDR2 reads SYGVNS. The V end lost 11 bases, the J end lost 0 bases, and 32 bases lay between the germline ends.

The chain uses TRBV12-3 or TRBV12-4 and TRBJ1-2; no reliable D call. V dropped 0 bases and J dropped 6 bases, with 11 bases sitting between them. The CDR3 runs to 14 residues. The CDR3 loop is CASSLATEVNGYTF. The CDR3 nucleotides are TGTGCCAGCAGTTTAGCGACCGAAGTCAATGGCTACACCTTC.

This clonotype was detected a few times. V is TRBV29-1 and J is TRBJ2-6; tentatively, D is TRBD1 or TRBD2 (5 bases each). The germline CDR1 and CDR2 sequences are SQVTM and ANQGSEA. With 7 bases removed from V and 0 bases from J, the gap between germline ends came to 13 bases. CDR3 length: 15 residues. CDR3 region: CSARELGSGANVLTF. The CDR3 DNA is TGCAGCGCCAGGGAGTTGGGCTCTGGGGCCAACGTCCTGACTTTC.

The V gene is TRBV6-5, the J gene TRBJ2-5, with 7 bases identical to TRBD2. Trimming cost V 0 bases and J 1 base; bases outside gene matches: 2. Germline CDR1 MNHEY, CDR2 SVGAGI. This CDR3 is 15 amino acids long. Here the CDR3 DNA reads TGTGCCAGCAGTTACTCTACTAGCGCCCAAGAGACCCAGTACTTC. Translation: CASSYSTSAQETQYF.

This clonotype was seen a few times. In nucleotides, the CDR3 is TGTGCCAGCAGTCCTAGGGGGCACGGATCCTACGAGCAGTACTTC. This sequence encodes CASSPRGHGSYEQYF. The chain uses TRBV12-3 or TRBV12-4 and TRBJ2-7, with 7 bases lining up with TRBD1. The CDR3 sequence is 15 residues long. V gave up 5 bases and J gave up 1 base; unmatched junction bases: 8.

This clonotype showed up many times. The chain is built from TRBV28 and TRBJ2-7; 9 nucleotides agree with TRBD1. The CDR3 spans 14 residues. The junction had 8 bases not matched to a gene; V was cut back by 6 bases and J by 5 bases. Looked up from germline, CDR1 is MDHEN and CDR2 is SYDVKM. The CDR3 is CASSPGQGINEQYF. CDR3 DNA sequence: TGTGCCAGCAGCCCTGGACAGGGGATTAACGAGCAGTACTTC.

The V call is TRBV27, the J call TRBJ1-2; D gene ambiguous. The germline gives CDR1 MNHEY, CDR2 SMNVEV (reference sequence). CDR3 length: 17 residues. Trimming cost V 1 base and J 0 bases, with 15 bases left between them. This CDR3 is CASSLFPALGANYGYTF. CDR3 sequence (DNA): TGTGCCAGCAGTTTATTTCCCGCCCTTGGGGCTAACTATGGCTACACCTTC.

This clonotype was recorded a few times. The V call is TRBV16, the J call TRBJ2-5, with 8 bases aligning to TRBD2. Germline V CDR1 and CDR2: KGHSY, FQNENV. The CDR3 is 15 residues long. V was clipped by 7 bases and J by 5 bases; unmatched bases: 12. CDR3 sequence (DNA): TGTGCCAGCAACCCAAGCGGGGGCGAGGGGGAGACCCAGTACTTC. Translated, it gives CASNPSGGEGETQYF.

This clonotype was seen many times. The chain has TRBV20-1 and TRBJ2-5; possible D gene TRBD2, 7 bases. Deletions cut 0 bases from V and 4 bases from J, with 12 bases between. The germline CDR1 and CDR2 sequences are DFQATT and SNEGSKA (reference sequence). The CDR3 contains 14 residues. The DNA of the CDR3 is TGCAGTGCTAGAGATGGGGGGGCCGGAGAGACCCAGTACTTC. Amino acid sequence: CSARDGGAGETQYF.

This clonotype appeared a single time. The chain is built from TRBV30 and TRBJ1-2, with 7 bases lining up with TRBD1. Germline assignment: CDR1 GTSNPN and CDR2 SVGIG (reference sequence). The CDR3 is made up of 15 amino acids. After removal of 2 bases from V and 1 base from J, the junction contained 7 bases not matched to a gene. The CDR3 here is CAWSFDRALNYGYTF. The DNA for the CDR3 is TGTGCCTGGAGTTTTGACAGGGCCCTTAACTATGGCTACACCTTC.

The V and J genes are TRBV4-3 and TRBJ2-3; D not certain. Germline-derived CDR1 and CDR2 are LGHNA and YSLEER. V was pared by 0 bases and J by 11 bases, with 6 bases between. The CDR3 has 11 residues. The CDR3 DNA is TGCGCCAGCAGCCAAGAAACCCGGCAGTATTTT. Its protein is CASSQETRQYF.

The V and J genes are TRBV20-1 and TRBJ2-5; 9 nucleotides match TRBD1. CDR3 length: 13 residues. After removal of 5 bases from V and 3 bases from J, the junction contained 4 bases not matched to a gene. Germline CDR1 and CDR2: DFQATT and SNEGSKA (reference sequence). The CDR3 DNA is TGCAGTGCTTGGGACAGGGATAAAGAGACCCAGTACTTC. Its translation is CSAWDRDKETQYF.

The rearrangement uses TRBV10-3 and TRBJ1-5, with 7 bases matching TRBD1. CDR3 size: 18 residues. In germline, CDR1 is ENHRY, CDR2 SYGVKD. V gave up 0 bases and J gave up 2 bases; unmatched junction bases: 10. As DNA, the CDR3 is TGTGCCATCAGTGAGTCCAACCGAGCCGGGACAGGCAATCAGCCCCAGCATTTT. Translating it yields CAISESNRAGTGNQPQHF.

The chain uses TRBV27 and TRBJ2-1, with no clear D. The CDR3 spans 16 residues. Germline V gives CDR1 MNHEY, CDR2 SMNVEV (reference sequence). Between the trimmed V and J ends, which lost 4 bases and 4 bases, there was a span of 17 bases. The CDR3: CASSSLTSLGYNEQFF. In DNA form, the CDR3 reads TGTGCCAGCAGTTCCCTGACAAGTCTGGGGTACAATGAGCAGTTCTTC.

This clonotype occurred a few times. The genes are TRBV4-1 and TRBJ2-5; TRBD2 agrees at 11 bases. V lost 4 bases, J lost 5 bases, and 6 bases stayed unmatched. Germline V lookup: CDR1 MGHRA, CDR2 YSYEKL. This CDR3 region has 15 residues. Written as DNA, the CDR3 is TGCGCCAGCAGCCGAGTAGCGGGGGGGCCGGAGACCCAGTACTTC. This sequence encodes CASSRVAGGPETQYF.

The chain is built from TRBV7-6 and TRBJ2-3; TRBD2 matches at 10 bases. Germline V gene data show CDR1 as SGHVS and CDR2 as FNYEAQ. With 5 bases clipped from V and 4 bases from J, the junction kept 6 bases outside the gene matches. The CDR3 covers 15 residues. CDR3 region: CASSPRLAGPDTQYF. The CDR3 DNA follows: TGTGCCAGCAGCCCAAGACTAGCGGGCCCAGATACGCAGTATTTT.

The V and J genes are TRBV29-1 and TRBJ1-1; D not certain. V lost 3 bases to trimming and J lost 6 bases, with 8 bases between them. Germline values: CDR1 SQVTM, CDR2 ANQGSEA. The CDR3 loop spans 11 amino acids. CDR3 nucleotides: TGCAGCGTTGACAGGCTCGCTGAAGCTTTCTTT. Its translation is CSVDRLAEAFF.

This clonotype was seen just once. The chain has TRBV12-3 or TRBV12-4 and TRBJ2-7; possible D gene TRBD1, 5 bases. Trimming left V 1 base short and J 4 bases short, with 11 bases between. CDR3 length: 14 residues. The CDR3 is CASSLGGVVYEQYF. DNA for the CDR3: TGTGCCAGCAGTTTAGGGGGCGTGGTTTACGAGCAGTACTTC.

The chain couples TRBV6-5 to TRBJ1-2; no firm D call. Per germline, CDR1 MNHEY and CDR2 SVGAGI. CDR3 size: 15 residues. The V gene lost 6 bases and the J gene lost 4 bases, with 18 bases spanning the gap. The CDR3 loop is CASSLSGGEAYGYTF. As DNA, the CDR3 is TGTGCCAGCAGCCTCTCGGGAGGAGAGGCCTATGGCTACACCTTC.

This clonotype was detected a few times. This chain joins TRBV4-2 and TRBJ1-4, with D unclear. Germline values: CDR1 LGHNA, CDR2 YNFKEQ. CDR3 length: 14 residues. V gave up 3 bases and J gave up 7 bases, with 12 bases separating them. This CDR3 is CASSHTLEGEKLFF. CDR3 in DNA: TGTGCCAGCAGCCATACCCTTGAGGGTGAAAAACTGTTTTTT.

V gene TRBV29-1 combines with J gene TRBJ1-2; D uncertain. This CDR3 is 13 amino acids long. The germline V gene encodes CDR1 SQVTM and CDR2 ANQGSEA. Trimming took 5 bases from V and 4 from J, leaving 14 bases between them. The CDR3 sequence is CSVSPAVGYGYTF. The CDR3 bases are TGCAGCGTTAGTCCCGCCGTCGGCTATGGCTACACCTTC. Variable domain in full (rest from reference TRBV29-1 and TRBJ1-2): SAVISQKPSRDICQRGTSLTIQCQVDSQVTMMFWYRQQPGQSLTLIATANQGSEATYESGFVIDKFPISRPNLTFSTLTVSNMSPEDSSIYLCSVSPAVGYGYTFGSGTRLTVV.

This chain uses TRBV12-3 or TRBV12-4 with TRBJ2-2; 7 nucleotides match TRBD1. Losses at the gene ends were 8 bases for V and 3 bases for J; bases not matched to a gene: 6. The CDR3 sequence is 14 residues long. The CDR3 nucleotides read TGTGCCAGCCGGGACAGTAGGTACACCGGGGAGCTGTTTTTT. It encodes CASRDSRYTGELFF.

The chain carries TRBV12-3 or TRBV12-4 and TRBJ2-5; D possibly corresponds to TRBD2 (5 bases). Gene TRBJ2-7 matches the end of the DNA better, so the J call may be wrong. The CDR3 covers 14 residues. CDR3 amino acids: CASSFSRGYYEQYF. CDR3 nucleotide sequence: TGTGCCAGCAGTTTCTCTCGGGGATATTACGAGCAGTACTTC.

Regarding this clonotype: A junction end diverges from the germline sequence, so it may reflect a read error. The genes are TRBV5-1 and TRBJ1-4, with TRBD1 matching over 8 bases. Looked up from germline, CDR1 is SGHRS and CDR2 is YFSETQ. The CDR3 runs to 15 residues. DNA of the CDR3: TGTGCCAGCAGCGGTCAGGGGGCCCAGAGTGAAAAACTGTTTTTT. It translates to CASSGQGAQSEKLFF.

This clonotype was detected only a few times. The chain uses TRBV18 and TRBJ2-7; possibly TRBD1 for D (5 bases). The V end was cut by 3 bases, the J end by 1 base, with 10 bases between. There are 14 residues in the CDR3. Germline V gene data show CDR1 as KGHSH and CDR2 as LQKENI. Here the CDR3 reads CASSPMTESYEQYF. The CDR3 DNA is TGTGCCAGCTCACCGATGACAGAGTCCTACGAGCAGTACTTC.

This clonotype was counted many times. One end of the junction fails to match germline, which may point to a read error. The rearrangement joins TRBV5-1 to TRBJ1-2; D uncertain. The CDR3 runs to 13 residues. Germline V gives CDR1 SGHRS, CDR2 YFSETQ. CDR3 nucleotides: TGTGCCAGCAGCCCGGACGGGAACTATGGCTACACCTTC. Its translation: CASSPDGNYGYTF.